The 15 T cell receptor beta chains listed next were all sequenced from one sample in a study of shared clonotypes between healthy human individuals. The table came from immunoSEQ multiplex PCR; TCRdb's copy has only in-frame clones and leaves some out. The sample includes 780,000 or so clones, around 70% seen only once; the top ten take about 1.8%. The sample was memory CD4+ T cells sorted from blood. The subset here: CD45RA-negative fraction. These TCRs come from a woman between 25 and 40 years old in good health.

The CDR3 loop reads CRANRGGELFF. The DNA of the CDR3 is TGCAGAGCGAATAGAGGGGGGGAGCTGTTTTTT. V is TRBV20-1 and J is TRBJ2-2, with D perhaps matching TRBD2 (5 bases). The germline CDR1 and CDR2 sequences are DFQATT and SNEGSKA (reference sequence). This CDR3 contains 11 residues.

V gene TRBV4-1 combines with J gene TRBJ2-1, with 11 nucleotides matching TRBD2. CDR1 is MGHRA and CDR2 is YSYEKL in the germline V gene. V was pared by 2 bases and J by 6 bases, with 3 bases of the junction left unmatched. The CDR3 has 15 amino acids. CDR3 protein: CASSQPGTSGNEQFF. The CDR3 region has the DNA TGCGCCAGCAGCCAACCTGGGACTAGCGGCAATGAGCAGTTCTTC.

This clone was found a few times. The V and J genes are TRBV5-4 and TRBJ2-1, with D possibly being TRBD1 or TRBD2 (5 bases each). V lost 7 bases, J lost 6 bases, and 20 bases lay in between. In germline, CDR1 is SGHNT, CDR2 YYREEE (reference sequence). The CDR3 has 15 residues. The CDR3: CASQLGTNPSNEQFF. The CDR3 DNA is TGTGCCAGCCAACTGGGGACCAACCCATCCAATGAGCAGTTCTTC.

The CDR3 region is CASSDRGSQGEFF. In DNA, the CDR3 is TGTGCCAGCAGTGATCGGGGCTCGCAGGGAGAGTTCTTC. V and J are TRBV2 and TRBJ2-1, with D perhaps given as TRBD1 or TRBD2 (5 bases each). The V end was cut by 3 bases, the J end by 14 bases, with 17 bases between. The CDR3 runs 13 residues. Germline lookup yields CDR1 SNHLY and CDR2 FYNNEI.

This clone appeared a few times. V gene TRBV6-6 combines with J gene TRBJ2-3; 7 bases are a match to TRBD1. This CDR3 region has 15 residues. The V gene end was trimmed by 6 bases and the J gene end by 3 bases; junction bases not matched to a gene: 9. Germline-derived CDR1 and CDR2 are MNHNY and SVGAGI (reference sequence). The CDR3 reads CASRQTGIGTDTQYF. The CDR3 DNA follows: TGTGCCAGCAGACAGACAGGGATTGGGACAGATACGCAGTATTTT.

For the CDR3, the DNA is TGTGCCAGCAGCGTAGATCTGTTGGGACCCAACCTCTATGGCTACACCTTC. Translated, it gives CASSVDLLGPNLYGYTF. This chain joins TRBV9 and TRBJ1-2; D is possibly TRBD1 (5 bases). The CDR3 runs 17 residues. From germline, CDR1 is SGDLS and CDR2 YYNGEE. V gave up 0 bases and J gave up 4 bases, with 19 bases separating them.

The chain uses TRBV2 and TRBJ2-2; no reliable D call. Trimming shortened V by 8 bases and J by 5 bases, and 15 bases separated the two germline ends. This CDR3 has 14 amino acids. Germline assignment: CDR1 SNHLY and CDR2 FYNNEI. As DNA, the CDR3 is TGTGCCAGCGAGTCTATGTCACGGACCGGGGAGCTGTTTTTT. It translates to CASESMSRTGELFF.

In its sample, this clone was seen a few times. The CDR3 sequence: CASSPQGGAASGEKLFF. The CDR3 DNA follows: TGTGCCAGCAGCCCCCAGGGAGGGGCCGCTTCGGGTGAAAAACTGTTTTTT. The chain links TRBV5-4 to TRBJ1-4, with D maybe TRBD1 (5 bases). The CDR3 is 17 residues long. The ends were cut back, 4 bases at V and 7 bases at J, with 23 bases in the middle. Germline CDR1 reads SGHNT; CDR2 reads YYREEE (reference sequence).

The chain links TRBV18 to TRBJ1-3; D not certain. CDR3 length: 13 residues. In germline, CDR1 is KGHSH, CDR2 LQKENI. The V gene lost 5 bases and the J gene lost 1 base, with 6 bases spanning the gap. The CDR3 loop is CASSTGSGNTIYF. Here the CDR3 DNA reads TGTGCCAGCTCAACGGGGTCTGGAAACACCATATATTTT. Full variable domain (remainder filled in from reference TRBV18 and TRBJ1-3): NAGVMQNPRHLVRRRGQEARLRCSPMKGHSHVYWYRQLPEEGLKFMVYLQKENIIDESGMPKERFSAEFPKEGPSILRIQQVVRGDSAAYFCASSTGSGNTIYFGEGSWLTVV.

The table lists this clone with a count of one. This chain links TRBV7-8 with TRBJ1-2; 7 bases fit TRBD1. There are 16 residues in the CDR3. V lost 5 bases, J lost 7 bases, and 16 bases stayed unmatched. CDR1 and CDR2 from the germline V gene are SGHVS and FQNEAQ. The CDR3 spells CASSPNLNYRGFGYTF. The CDR3 DNA is TGTGCCAGCAGCCCTAACCTCAACTACAGGGGCTTTGGCTACACCTTC.

This chain joins TRBV25-1 and TRBJ1-4, with TRBD1 matching 7 bases. Germline V gene sequence: CDR1 MGHDK, CDR2 SYGVNS. V lost 4 bases to trimming and J lost 5 bases; unmatched junction nucleotides: 7. This CDR3 spans 15 amino acids. DNA for the CDR3: TGTGCCAGCAGTGTACCGGGACAGACAAATGAAAAACTGTTTTTT. Translated: CASSVPGQTNEKLFF. The variable domain in full, with the rest retrieved from reference TRBV25-1 and TRBJ1-4, is EADIYQTPRYLVIGTGKKITLECSQTMGHDKMYWYQQDPGMELHLIHYSYGVNSTEKGDLSSESTVSRIRTEHFPLTLESARPSHTSQYLCASSVPGQTNEKLFFGSGTQLSVL.

This clone has just a few counts. V and J are TRBV28 and TRBJ2-3, with D perhaps TRBD1 or TRBD2 (6 bases each). There are 14 residues in the CDR3. Trimming shortened V by 3 bases and J by 4 bases, and 11 bases separated the two germline ends. CDR1 and CDR2 (germline): MDHEN, SYDVKM. This CDR3 is CASSLWRGADTQYF. The CDR3 nucleotides are TGTGCCAGCAGTTTGTGGAGGGGGGCAGATACGCAGTATTTT.

This rearrangement joins TRBV19 to TRBJ2-1; TRBD2 matches 12 bases. The CDR3 is made up of 15 amino acids. Germline V lookup: CDR1 LNHDA, CDR2 SQIVND (reference sequence). V trimming: 5 bases; J trimming: 7 bases; junction bases outside the gene matches: 6. The CDR3 DNA is TGTGCCAGTAGTTGGACTAGCGGGATAGCGAATGAGCAGTTCTTC. Protein product: CASSWTSGIANEQFF.

The chain recombines TRBV6-1 with TRBJ2-3, with 11 bases fitting TRBD2. The junction had 15 bases not matched to a gene; V was cut back by 4 bases and J by 6 bases. CDR3 length: 18 residues. Germline assignment: CDR1 MNHNS and CDR2 SASEGT. CDR3 bases: TGTGCCAGCAGTGCGAGTCCCCCCCTAGCGGGAGGTGTGGATACGCAGTATTTT. Translated, it gives CASSASPPLAGGVDTQYF.

This clone was picked up a small number of times. The J gene is TRBJ1-2, the V gene TRBV29-1; 7 bases are a match to TRBD1. V dropped 1 base and J dropped 8; count of bases not matched to a gene: 4. Germline assignment: CDR1 SQVTM and CDR2 ANQGSEA. This CDR3 spans 12 amino acids. CDR3 bases: TGCAGCGTTGAAGGGTCAGGGGGAGGCTACACCTTC. Translation: CSVEGSGGGYTF.